Included here is one T cell receptor beta chain sequence, with context. Its target is not known. Trimming removed 1 base at V and 4 bases at J, with 11 bases between. The V gene's germline CDR1 is SGHVS and CDR2 FQNEAQ. The CDR3 runs to 15 residues. The data stem from a study of shared clonotypes between healthy human individuals. Findings and caveats of the study: Clonotypes not shared had lower generation probabilities than those common to all four donors.

For sorted subsets, 150 to 200 ng DNA per replicate equaled around 30,000 T cell genomes. Generated by immunoSEQ multiplex PCR, the TCRdb table keeps only in-frame clones and is missing some. Of over 1.5 million clones listed, about 98% are singletons. The clonotype comes from a young man in good health. V usage is TRBV7-8 and J usage is TRBJ2-1, with D maybe TRBD1 (6 bases). The sequencing sample was made of naive CD4+ T cells sorted from blood. Subset described: CD45RA+ positively selected. CDR3 nucleotide sequence: TGTGCCAGCAGCTTAGTAGGGACACTTTACAATGAGCAGTTCTTC. This codes for CASSLVGTLYNEQFF.